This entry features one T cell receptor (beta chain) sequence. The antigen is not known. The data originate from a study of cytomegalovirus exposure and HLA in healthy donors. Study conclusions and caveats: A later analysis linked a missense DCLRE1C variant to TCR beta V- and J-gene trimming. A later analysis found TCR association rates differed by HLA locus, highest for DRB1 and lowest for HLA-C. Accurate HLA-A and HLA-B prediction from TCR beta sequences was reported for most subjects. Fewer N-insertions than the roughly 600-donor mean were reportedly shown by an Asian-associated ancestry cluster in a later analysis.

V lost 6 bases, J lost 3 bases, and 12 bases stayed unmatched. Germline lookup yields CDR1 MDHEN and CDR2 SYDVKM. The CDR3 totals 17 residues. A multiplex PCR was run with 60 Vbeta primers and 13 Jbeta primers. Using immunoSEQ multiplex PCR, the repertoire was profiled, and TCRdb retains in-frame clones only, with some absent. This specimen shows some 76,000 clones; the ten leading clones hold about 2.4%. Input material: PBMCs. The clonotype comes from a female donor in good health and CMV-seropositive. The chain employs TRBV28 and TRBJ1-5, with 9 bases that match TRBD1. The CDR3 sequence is CASSYVHGTGNNQPQHF. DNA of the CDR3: TGTGCCAGCAGCTACGTTCACGGGACAGGGAACAATCAGCCCCAGCATTTT.